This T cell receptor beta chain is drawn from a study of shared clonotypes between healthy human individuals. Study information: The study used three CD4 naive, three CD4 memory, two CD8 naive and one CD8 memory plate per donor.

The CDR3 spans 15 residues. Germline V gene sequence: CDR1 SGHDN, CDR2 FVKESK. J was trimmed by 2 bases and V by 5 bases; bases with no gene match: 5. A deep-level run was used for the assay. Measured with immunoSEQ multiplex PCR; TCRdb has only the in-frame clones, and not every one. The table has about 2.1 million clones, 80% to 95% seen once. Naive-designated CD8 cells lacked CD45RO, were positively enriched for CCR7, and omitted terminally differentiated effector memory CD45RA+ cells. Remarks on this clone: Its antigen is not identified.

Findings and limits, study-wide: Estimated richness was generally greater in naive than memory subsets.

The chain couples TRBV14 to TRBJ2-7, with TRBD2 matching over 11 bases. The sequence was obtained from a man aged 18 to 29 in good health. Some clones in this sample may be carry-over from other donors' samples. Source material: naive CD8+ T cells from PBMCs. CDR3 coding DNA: TGTGCCAGCAGCAATCTAGCGGGAGGCCCCTACGAGCAGTACTTC. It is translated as CASSNLAGGPYEQYF.